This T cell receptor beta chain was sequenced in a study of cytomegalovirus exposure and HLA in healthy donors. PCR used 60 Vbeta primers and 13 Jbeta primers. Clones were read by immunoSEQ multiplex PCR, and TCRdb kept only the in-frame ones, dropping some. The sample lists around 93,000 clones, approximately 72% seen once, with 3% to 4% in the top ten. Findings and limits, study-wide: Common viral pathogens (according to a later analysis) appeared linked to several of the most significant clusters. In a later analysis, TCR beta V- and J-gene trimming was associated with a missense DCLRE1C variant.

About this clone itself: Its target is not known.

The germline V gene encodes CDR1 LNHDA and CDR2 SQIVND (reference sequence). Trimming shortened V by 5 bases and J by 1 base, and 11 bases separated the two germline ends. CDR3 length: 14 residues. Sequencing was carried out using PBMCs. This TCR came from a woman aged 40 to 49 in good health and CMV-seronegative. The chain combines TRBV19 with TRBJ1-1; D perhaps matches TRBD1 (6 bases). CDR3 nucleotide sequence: TGTGCCAGTAGTTTCGGGACATCGAACACTGAAGCTTTCTTT. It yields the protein CASSFGTSNTEAFF.